This passage covers 6 T cell receptor beta chains from one sample sequenced in a study of cytomegalovirus exposure and HLA in healthy donors (dated 2017 in TCRdb). The method behind the library was the immunoSEQ multiplex PCR assay. For the multiplex PCR, a mixture combining 60 forward primers for TCR Vbeta segments and 13 reverse primers for TCR Jbeta segments was used. What TCRdb holds here is the immuneACCESS table cut down to in-frame rearrangements. Part of the clones is not present; checked against another copy, under half of the missing clones reflect an unresolved V gene, and the others are unexplained. This sample gives tens of thousands of clones in total; under 85% of them show up just once. The top ten constitute approximately 1.4% of the sample. Material: PBMCs. Every receptor here comes from a male donor in good health and CMV-seronegative.

The chain is built from TRBV18 and TRBJ1-2, with D uncertain. Germline V gives CDR1 KGHSH, CDR2 LQKENI. The length of the CDR3 is 14 residues. V lost 3 bases to trimming and J lost 4 bases, with 12 bases between them. CDR3 residues: CASSPGTLGYGYTF. For the CDR3, the DNA is TGTGCCAGCTCACCTGGCACCCTTGGCTATGGCTACACCTTC.

V gene TRBV2 combines with J gene TRBJ1-5, with 7 bases fitting TRBD1. Germline assignment: CDR1 SNHLY and CDR2 FYNNEI. V dropped 7 bases and J dropped 4; count of bases not matched to a gene: 7. The CDR3 extends over 14 amino acids. The CDR3 DNA sequence: TGTGCCAGCACCTACAGGGGTGGGAATCAGCCCCAGCATTTT. Its translation: CASTYRGGNQPQHF.

The chain carries TRBV5-8 and TRBJ2-2; the D is unclear. Germline CDR1 reads SGHTS; CDR2 reads YDEGEE. The ends were cut back, 0 bases at V and 3 bases at J, with 12 bases in the middle. The CDR3 totals 16 residues. The CDR3 coding sequence is TGTGCCAGCAGCTTGGCTCCTAGTCTCTACACCGGGGAGCTGTTTTTT. It encodes CASSLAPSLYTGELFF.

This chain uses TRBV29-1 with TRBJ1-2; D might be TRBD1 (5 bases). CDR1 and CDR2 from the germline V gene are SQVTM and ANQGSEA. The CDR3 extends over 15 amino acids. Between the trimmed V and J ends, which lost 5 bases and 3 bases, there was a span of 19 bases. The CDR3 sequence is CSVFPGLPEDYGYTF. DNA of the CDR3: TGCAGCGTTTTTCCAGGGTTACCCGAGGACTATGGCTACACCTTC.

The chain has TRBV7-9 and TRBJ1-1; TRBD1 matches at 7 bases. The V and J ends lost 5 bases and 3 bases, in that order; junction bases with no gene match: 6. Germline-derived CDR1 and CDR2 are SEHNR and FQNEAQ (reference sequence). The CDR3 contains 14 residues. CDR3 DNA sequence: TGTGCCAGCAGCCCCTGGGGACAGTACACTGAAGCTTTCTTT. It encodes CASSPWGQYTEAFF.

Points on this clone: The sample contains more than one DNA sequence encoding this CDR3. The genes are TRBV9 and TRBJ1-2, with D possibly being TRBD1 (6 bases). V was pared by 0 bases and J by 0 bases, with 6 bases between. Germline V gives CDR1 SGDLS, CDR2 YYNGEE. There are 14 residues in the CDR3. The CDR3 nucleotides are TGTGCCAGCAGCGTAGGGACAGCTAACTATGGCTACACCTTC. It codes for CASSVGTANYGYTF. The variable domain in full, with the rest retrieved from reference TRBV9 and TRBJ1-2, is DSGVTQTPKHLITATGQRVTLRCSPRSGDLSVYWYQQSLDQGLQFLIQYYNGEERAKGNILERFSAQQFPDLHSELNLSSLELGDSALYFCASSVGTANYGYTFGSGTRLTVV.